The next 30 T cell receptor beta chains were all read from a single sample in a study of OX40 agonist ivuxolimab in advanced cancers. Sequencing used immunoSEQ multiplex PCR; TCRdb keeps in-frame clones, though not all of them. The sample yields approximately 70,000 clones, 86% seen once. This specimen was CD4+ or CD8+ T cells sorted from blood, taken in a trial of the OX40 agonist ivuxolimab. The receptors shown here come from an adult with an advanced solid tumor such as melanoma, head and neck, liver or kidney cancer.

V is TRBV30 and J is TRBJ1-1; unclear D gene. V shed 1 base and J shed 7 bases, with 13 bases lying between them. The length of the CDR3 is 13 residues. CDR1 is GTSNPN, CDR2 SVGIG, per germline (reference sequence). CDR3 in DNA: TGTGCCTGGAGTGACGGGAAAACTATTGAAGCTTTCTTT. Translated: CAWSDGKTIEAFF.

This clone was detected only once. V usage is TRBV7-2 and J usage is TRBJ2-3; a weak D match, TRBD2 (5 bases). The CDR3 runs 16 residues. Per germline, CDR1 SGHTA and CDR2 FQGNSA. Trimming removed 5 bases from V and 3 bases from J, with 18 bases in between. CDR3 residues: CASSPERYPGTDTQYF. For the CDR3, the DNA is TGTGCCAGCAGCCCCGAAAGATACCCGGGAACAGATACGCAGTATTTT. The variable domain in full, completed from reference TRBV7-2 and TRBJ2-3, reads GAGVSQSPSNKVTEKGKDVELRCDPISGHTALYWYRQSLGQGLEFLIYFQGNSAPDKSGLPSDRFSAERTGGSVSTLTIQRTQQEDSAVYLCASSPERYPGTDTQYFGPGTRLTVL.

The rearrangement links TRBV5-1 to TRBJ1-1, with 7 positions matching TRBD1. The length of the CDR3 is 13 residues. Per germline, CDR1 SGHRS and CDR2 YFSETQ. Germline trimming cut 4 bases from V and 8 bases from J; bases unmatched to any gene: 8. In nucleotides, the CDR3 is TGCGCCAGCAGCCGGGGGACAGTCTACGAAGCTTTCTTT. Protein product: CASSRGTVYEAFF.

This clone was detected a few times. V usage is TRBV7-9 and J usage is TRBJ2-7, with TRBD2 identical over 7 bases. The germline CDR1 and CDR2 sequences are SEHNR and FQNEAQ (reference sequence). Trimming took 6 bases from V and 6 from J; bases not matched to a gene: 11. The CDR3 runs 14 residues. The CDR3 DNA reads as TGTGCCAGCAGTCCCCGCGGAGCGGGGCCCGAGCAGTACTTC. Translated, it gives CASSPRGAGPEQYF.

CDR3 loop: CASSKGFSNQPQHF. CDR3 in DNA: TGTGCCAGCAGTAAGGGGTTCAGCAATCAGCCCCAGCATTTT. V is TRBV28 and J is TRBJ1-5; possible D gene TRBD1, 5 bases. The CDR3 runs to 14 residues. V lost 5 bases to trimming and J lost 1 base, with 9 bases between them. CDR1 and CDR2 from the germline V gene are MDHEN and SYDVKM. Complete variable domain (other parts from reference TRBV28 and TRBJ1-5): DVKVTQSSRYLVKRTGEKVFLECVQDMDHENMFWYRQDPGLGLRLIYFSYDVKMKEKGDIPEGYSVSREKKERFSLILESASTNQTSMYLCASSKGFSNQPQHFGDGTRLSIL.

This chain connects TRBV5-1 to TRBJ2-5; no firm D call. Trimming removed 0 bases from V and 4 bases from J, with 10 bases in between. The CDR3 spans 14 residues. Germline V lookup: CDR1 SGHRS, CDR2 YFSETQ. CDR3: CASSLDFGLETQYF. CDR3 coding DNA: TGCGCCAGCAGCTTGGATTTCGGTTTAGAGACCCAGTACTTC. The whole variable domain, remainder taken from reference TRBV5-1 and TRBJ2-5, is KAGVTQTPRYLIKTRGQQVTLSCSPISGHRSVSWYQQTPGQGLQFLFEYFSETQRNKGNFPGRFSGRQFSNSRSEMNVSTLELGDSALYLCASSLDFGLETQYFGPGTRLLVL.

The chain recombines TRBV5-1 with TRBJ2-6, with D unresolved. The CDR3 length is 17 residues. Germline lookup yields CDR1 SGHRS and CDR2 YFSETQ. V was clipped by 4 bases and J by 2 bases, with 16 bases between them. CDR3 DNA sequence: TGCGCCAGCAGCGTCCTTTCTCTAGAAACTGGGGCCAACGTCCTGACTTTC. Translating it yields CASSVLSLETGANVLTF.

The chain joins TRBV28 to TRBJ2-6; the D gene is possibly TRBD2 (6 bases). The ends were cut back, 3 bases at V and 4 bases at J, with 10 bases in the middle. This CDR3 has 15 residues. Germline V gene data show CDR1 as MDHEN and CDR2 as SYDVKM. DNA of the CDR3: TGTGCCAGCAGTTTGGGGGGTTCAGGGGCCAACGTCCTGACTTTC. Encoded protein: CASSLGGSGANVLTF.

This chain links TRBV6-1 with TRBJ1-6; D uncertain. The CDR3 consists of 15 residues. The germline CDR1 and CDR2 sequences are MNHNS and SASEGT. V lost 2 bases and J 10 bases, leaving 15 bases between the germline ends. This CDR3 reads CASSETGPHSSPLHF. The DNA of the CDR3 is TGTGCCAGCAGTGAAACCGGACCTCACAGCTCACCCCTCCACTTT.

This chain joins TRBV19 and TRBJ2-7; TRBD1 agrees at 7 bases. The CDR3 has 16 residues. Germline V gene lookup returns CDR1 LNHDA and CDR2 SQIVND (reference sequence). J lost 6 bases, V lost 2 bases, and 13 bases had no gene match. The CDR3 is CASSISDRGRGGEQYF. The CDR3 DNA reads as TGTGCCAGTAGTATATCGGATAGGGGGCGAGGCGGCGAGCAGTACTTC. Together with reference TRBV19 and TRBJ2-7, the CDR3 gives the full variable domain: DGGITQSPKYLFRKEGQNVTLSCEQNLNHDAMYWYRQDPGQGLRLIYYSQIVNDFQKGDIAEGYSVSREKKESFPLTVTSAQKNPTAFYLCASSISDRGRGGEQYFGPGTRLTVT.

This rearrangement joins TRBV10-3 to TRBJ1-1; D perhaps matches TRBD1 (5 bases). The CDR3 sequence is 13 residues long. CDR1 and CDR2 from the germline V gene are ENHRY and SYGVKD. The germline V and J ends were trimmed by 6 bases and 2 bases, with 10 bases remaining between them. CDR3 amino acids: CAISQTDNTEAFF. CDR3 in DNA: TGTGCCATCAGCCAGACAGACAACACTGAAGCTTTCTTT.

The chain links TRBV7-2 to TRBJ2-7, with 9 positions matching TRBD1. This CDR3 contains 15 residues. Trimming took 4 bases from V and 9 from J; bases not matched to a gene: 13. Germline assignment: CDR1 SGHTA and CDR2 FQGNSA. The CDR3 DNA reads as TGTGCCAGCAGCTCTTCCCGGGACAGGGCCTATCGGCAGTACTTC. Translated, it gives CASSSSRDRAYRQYF. The whole variable domain, filled in from reference TRBV7-2 and TRBJ2-7, reads GAGVSQSPSNKVTEKGKDVELRCDPISGHTALYWYRQSLGQGLEFLIYFQGNSAPDKSGLPSDRFSAERTGGSVSTLTIQRTQQEDSAVYLCASSSSRDRAYRQYFGPGTRLTVT.

The J gene is TRBJ1-5, the V gene TRBV2; perhaps TRBD1 as D (5 bases). CDR1 is SNHLY and CDR2 is FYNNEI in the germline V gene. V lost 6 bases and J lost 2, with 11 bases in between. The CDR3 loop spans 14 amino acids. CDR3 in amino acids: CASSGGGGNQPQHF. In nucleotides, the CDR3 is TGTGCCAGCAGCGGCGGGGGAGGCAATCAGCCCCAGCATTTT.

The chain carries TRBV5-4 and TRBJ2-7; D is uncertain. Per germline, CDR1 SGHNT and CDR2 YYREEE (reference sequence). Trimming stripped 4 bases from V and 1 base from J, with 18 bases between. CDR3 length: 16 residues. The CDR3 loop is CASSGISFSNSYEQYF. CDR3 nucleotides: TGTGCCAGCAGCGGGATAAGTTTCAGTAATTCCTACGAGCAGTACTTC. The full variable domain, in which reference TRBV5-4 and TRBJ2-7 provide the parts outside the CDR3, is ETGVTQSPTHLIKTRGQQVTLRCSSQSGHNTVSWYQQALGQGPQFIFQYYREEENGRGNFPPRFSGLQFPNYSSELNVNALELDDSALYLCASSGISFSNSYEQYFGPGTRLTVT.

This chain joins TRBV5-1 and TRBJ2-5; D is possibly TRBD2 (5 bases). The germline V gene encodes CDR1 SGHRS and CDR2 YFSETQ. Trimming stripped 4 bases from V and 5 bases from J, with 21 bases between. The CDR3 totals 16 residues. CDR3 bases: TGCGCCAGCAGCGACGGCGGGCCCTCGCTGGGGGAGACCCAGTACTTC. Translated, it gives CASSDGGPSLGETQYF.

The rearrangement links TRBV6-5 to TRBJ2-5; a weak D match, TRBD1 (6 bases). The CDR3 contains 15 residues. V was trimmed by 0 bases and J by 5 bases, leaving 13 bases between them. CDR1 is MNHEY, CDR2 SVGAGI, per germline. The DNA of the CDR3 is TGTGCCAGCAGTTACTCGGCAGGGGTGGGCGAGACCCAGTACTTC. Protein product: CASSYSAGVGETQYF.

This chain uses TRBV5-1 with TRBJ2-1, with TRBD1 identical over 7 bases. The length of the CDR3 is 15 residues. The germline CDR1 and CDR2 sequences are SGHRS and YFSETQ. Trimming took 5 bases from V and 4 from J; bases not matched to a gene: 9. As DNA, the CDR3 is TGCGCCAGCAGTGTTTTGGGACAGACTTACAATGAGCAGTTCTTC. The encoded protein is CASSVLGQTYNEQFF.

The V gene is TRBV6-5, the J gene TRBJ1-1; D ambiguous. Trimming took 1 base from V and 2 from J, leaving 5 bases between them. Germline CDR1 reads MNHEY; CDR2 reads SVGAGI. This CDR3 has 13 amino acids. CDR3: CASSYLPNTEAFF. The CDR3 nucleotides read TGTGCCAGCAGTTACTTGCCAAACACTGAAGCTTTCTTT.

The chain combines TRBV5-5 with TRBJ2-2, with D tentatively TRBD1 (6 bases). Trimming cost V 4 bases and J 1 base, with 11 bases left between them. Germline V gene data show CDR1 as SGHKS and CDR2 as YYEKEE (reference sequence). The CDR3 is 15 residues long. The CDR3 here is CASSTWTENTGELFF. The DNA for the CDR3 is TGTGCCAGCAGCACTTGGACAGAGAACACCGGGGAGCTGTTTTTT.

The count of this clone is one. The chain joins TRBV18 to TRBJ2-2; D is uncertain. This CDR3 is built from 14 residues. Germline CDR1 and CDR2: KGHSH and LQKENI. V gave up 3 bases and J gave up 6 bases, with 11 bases separating them. CDR3 in DNA: TGTGCCAGCTCACCTCCGATCAGCCCCGGGGAGCTGTTTTTT. This translates into CASSPPISPGELFF.

This clone was seen repeatedly, ten times or more. The J gene is TRBJ1-2, the V gene TRBV9; 7 nucleotides align to TRBD1. The germline CDR1 and CDR2 sequences are SGDLS and YYNGEE. Unmatched junction bases numbered 8, after V lost 4 bases and J lost 2 bases. The length of the CDR3 is 15 residues. The CDR3 region has the DNA TGTGCCAGCAGCCTAGGGGGCGCCTTAAACTATGGCTACACCTTC. Its translation: CASSLGGALNYGYTF. The variable domain in full, with the rest retrieved from reference TRBV9 and TRBJ1-2, is DSGVTQTPKHLITATGQRVTLRCSPRSGDLSVYWYQQSLDQGLQFLIQYYNGEERAKGNILERFSAQQFPDLHSELNLSSLELGDSALYFCASSLGGALNYGYTFGSGTRLTVV.

The gene calls are TRBV10-2 and TRBJ1-6; tentative D call: TRBD1 (5 bases). The germline gives CDR1 WSHSY, CDR2 SAAADI. V was shortened by 2 bases and J by 8 bases, with 13 bases between the two germline ends. The CDR3 has 15 amino acids. CDR3 residues: CASSERAGRDSPLHF. For the CDR3, the DNA is TGCGCCAGCAGTGAGAGGGCGGGGCGGGATTCACCCCTCCACTTT.

This sequence joins TRBV7-9 and TRBJ2-7; weak D call: TRBD1 (5 bases). V lost 0 bases, J lost 4 bases, and 16 bases lay in between. Per the germline V gene, CDR1 is SEHNR and CDR2 is FQNEAQ (reference sequence). The CDR3 runs 16 residues. CDR3 DNA: TGTGCCAGCAGCTTAGCGATCTGGGGCAGTTGGTACGAGCAGTACTTC. This sequence encodes CASSLAIWGSWYEQYF.

The rearrangement links TRBV18 to TRBJ1-1; 7 bases match TRBD1. Germline loops: CDR1 KGHSH, CDR2 LQKENI. Trimming at V came to 4 bases and at J to 11 bases, leaving 4 bases not matched to a gene. The CDR3 sequence is 11 residues long. CDR3 region: CASSLDRDAFF. The DNA of the CDR3 is TGTGCCAGCTCACTAGACAGGGATGCTTTCTTT.

CDR3 amino acids: CASSLQGERTEAFF. Here the CDR3 DNA reads TGTGCCAGCTCCTTACAGGGGGAGAGGACTGAAGCTTTCTTT. This chain joins TRBV18 and TRBJ1-1; TRBD1 matches at 8 bases. V shed 6 bases and J 5 bases; nucleotides not matched to a gene: 8. CDR3 size: 14 residues. Germline values: CDR1 KGHSH, CDR2 LQKENI.

The J gene is TRBJ2-5, the V gene TRBV7-6; D is unresolved. Germline V gene data show CDR1 as SGHVS and CDR2 as FNYEAQ. Deletions cut 5 bases from V and 2 bases from J, with 9 bases between. This CDR3 has 13 residues. The CDR3 loop reads CASSPQVQETQYF. The DNA of the CDR3 is TGTGCCAGCAGCCCCCAGGTGCAAGAGACCCAGTACTTC.

This clone turned up a few times. This chain connects TRBV19 to TRBJ2-5; possibly TRBD2 for D (5 bases). V was pared by 6 bases and J by 2 bases, with 10 bases between. CDR1 LNHDA and CDR2 SQIVND come from the germline V gene (reference sequence). There are 13 residues in the CDR3. CDR3 residues: CASRLTTQETQYF. CDR3 bases: TGTGCCAGTAGGCTGACTACTCAAGAGACCCAGTACTTC.

V gene TRBV9 combines with J gene TRBJ1-2; 7 bases align to TRBD1. The length of the CDR3 is 15 residues. Germline CDR1 and CDR2: SGDLS and YYNGEE. Losses at the gene ends were 0 bases for V and 6 bases for J; bases not matched to a gene: 8. DNA for the CDR3: TGTGCCAGCAGCGTAGACAGGGGACGTATTAATGGCTACACCTTC. Translating gives CASSVDRGRINGYTF.

The table lists this clone with a count of one. The chain carries TRBV7-9 and TRBJ1-1; D uncertain. CDR1 SEHNR and CDR2 FQNEAQ come from the germline V gene (reference sequence). This CDR3 is built from 16 residues. V lost 7 bases and J 0 bases, leaving 18 bases between the germline ends. CDR3 DNA: TGTGCCAGCACCCAGCTAGGACCGAGGGTGAACACTGAAGCTTTCTTT. This codes for CASTQLGPRVNTEAFF.

This sequence joins TRBV7-8 and TRBJ2-1; D not certain. The germline CDR1 and CDR2 sequences are SGHVS and FQNEAQ. Trimming cost V 1 base and J 9 bases, with 13 bases left between them. The CDR3 has 14 amino acids. Written as DNA, the CDR3 is TGTGCCAGCAGCTTAGAACCTAGAAATAGTGAGCAGTTCTTC. This codes for CASSLEPRNSEQFF.